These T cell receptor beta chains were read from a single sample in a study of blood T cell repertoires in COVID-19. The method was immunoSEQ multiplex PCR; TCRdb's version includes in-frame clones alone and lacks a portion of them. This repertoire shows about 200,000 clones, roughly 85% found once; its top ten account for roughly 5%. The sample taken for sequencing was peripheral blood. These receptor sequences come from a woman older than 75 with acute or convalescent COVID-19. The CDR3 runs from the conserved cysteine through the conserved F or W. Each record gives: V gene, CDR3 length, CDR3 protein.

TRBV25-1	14	CASSVRDSYYGYTF
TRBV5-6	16	CASNKRTAGGRQPQHF
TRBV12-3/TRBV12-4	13	CASSLGTDYGYTF
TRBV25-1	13	CASSAGHYQPQHF
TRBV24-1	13	CATSEALTDTQYF
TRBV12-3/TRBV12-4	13	CASTQDRTYGYTF
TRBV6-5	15	CASRRTGGFNQPQHF
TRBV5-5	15	CASSPRTGAQETQYF
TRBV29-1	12	CSVVWEKPEQYF
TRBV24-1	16	CATSDVTSGREETQYF
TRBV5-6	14	CASRGLAVEYEQFF
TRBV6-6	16	CASSTSLMTSTDTQYF
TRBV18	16	CASSPMAVLAKNIQYF
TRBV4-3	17	CASSQDRGTSVPAELFF
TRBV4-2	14	CASSQGQGWTEAFF
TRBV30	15	CAWSSTDRVQGGYTF
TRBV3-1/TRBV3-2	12	CASSFQNTEAFF
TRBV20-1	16	CSASSIRQGSYNEQFF
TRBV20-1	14	CSASRGKGYNEQFF
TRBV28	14	CASSLTGGDYEQYF
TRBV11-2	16	CASSLLSASSYNEQFF
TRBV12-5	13	CASGLTGTDTQYF
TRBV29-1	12	CSAGEWDTEAFF
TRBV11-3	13	CASSLGHTDTQYF
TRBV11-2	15	CASSLTGTGLYEQYF
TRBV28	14	CASSWDRRVETQYF